Listed here is a single TCR beta chain. The CDR3 runs to 15 residues. V lost 6 bases, J lost 2 bases, and 14 bases lay in between. With random hexamers, reverse transcription was performed on about 0.45 to 1 ug of RNA. With immunoSEQ multiplex PCR, TCR beta CDR3 was amplified across 54 Vbeta and 13 Jbeta. TCRdb processed the immunoSEQ multiplex PCR reads anew with MiXCR; each CDR3 protein has one entry. The table has hundreds of thousands of distinct CDR3 sequences, approximately 85% seen once; the top ten hold under 0.15%. The data are from a study of CD8 T cells in Susac syndrome. The study sequenced TCR beta in blood CD8+ and CD4+ T cells. Negative isolation yielded the CD8+ and CD4+ T cells, while FACS enriched the TEMRA cells.

The sequenced material came from CD8+ T cells from PBMCs. V gene TRBV12-3 or TRBV12-4 combines with J gene TRBJ1-5; D not resolved. The TCR sequence derives from a human donor with multiple sclerosis. The CDR3, as DNA: TGTGCCAGCAGGGGCGAAGCCAGCGGCAATCAGCCCCAGCATTTT. Translated, it gives CASRGEASGNQPQHF.